A single TCR beta chain is shown here with its context. Its antigen is as yet unknown. This record comes from a study of graft-versus-host responses after intestinal transplantation. In the study overall: All recipients were transplanted with multivisceral, liver-intestinal, or isolated intestinal grafts.

The repertoire was sequenced with immunoSEQ multiplex PCR; TCRdb's copy has only in-frame clones and lacks some. The repertoire holds some 120,000 clones, with just over 90% as singletons. Trimming shortened V by 3 bases and J by 5 bases, and 11 bases separated the two germline ends. Per germline, CDR1 SGDLS and CDR2 YYNGEE. This CDR3 spans 13 amino acids. The material sequenced was unstimulated CD4+ T cells sorted from spleen or lymph node cells, taken before intestinal transplant. This TCR was sampled from a human donor who received an intestinal transplant. V is TRBV9 and J is TRBJ1-2; unclear D gene. The CDR3 sequence is CASSAAGEYGYTF. The CDR3 region has the DNA TGTGCCAGCAGCGCCGCAGGTGAATATGGCTACACCTTC.